This T cell receptor beta chain was obtained from a study of graft-versus-host responses after intestinal transplantation. Study results and caveats: Where graft-donor T cell macrochimerism was present, patients had high graft-versus-host to host-versus-graft clonal ratios in allografts.

This clone was counted a few times. The antigen remains unidentified. V lost 3 bases to trimming and J lost 3 bases; unmatched junction nucleotides: 10. Germline CDR1 reads ENHRY; CDR2 reads SYGVKD. The CDR3 length is 17 residues. Data came from immunoSEQ multiplex PCR; TCRdb stores just in-frame clones and leaves some out. The sample yields 85,000 to 90,000 clones, under 85% seen once. V gene TRBV10-3 combines with J gene TRBJ2-7, with 11 bases that match TRBD1. The starting material was unstimulated CD8+ T cells sorted from spleen or lymph node cells, obtained before intestinal transplant. The sequence was collected from a human donor who received an intestinal transplant. CDR3 amino acids: CAISEMRTGTGGYEQYF. As DNA, the CDR3 is TGTGCCATCAGTGAAATGAGGACCGGGACAGGGGGCTACGAGCAGTACTTC.